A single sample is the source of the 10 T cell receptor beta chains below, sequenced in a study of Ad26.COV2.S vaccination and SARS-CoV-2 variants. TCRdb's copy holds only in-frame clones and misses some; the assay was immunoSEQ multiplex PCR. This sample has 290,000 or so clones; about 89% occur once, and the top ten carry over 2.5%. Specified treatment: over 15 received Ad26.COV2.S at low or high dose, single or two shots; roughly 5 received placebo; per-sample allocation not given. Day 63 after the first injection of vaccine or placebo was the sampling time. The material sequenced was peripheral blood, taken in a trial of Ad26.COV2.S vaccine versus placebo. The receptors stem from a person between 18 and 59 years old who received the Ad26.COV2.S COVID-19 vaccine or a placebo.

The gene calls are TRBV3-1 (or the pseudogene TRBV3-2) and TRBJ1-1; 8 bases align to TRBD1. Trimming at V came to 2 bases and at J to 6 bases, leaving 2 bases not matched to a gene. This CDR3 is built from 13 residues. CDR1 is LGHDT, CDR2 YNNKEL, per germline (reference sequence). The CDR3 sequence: CASSQSTGAEAFF. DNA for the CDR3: TGTGCCAGCAGCCAATCGACAGGGGCTGAAGCTTTCTTT.

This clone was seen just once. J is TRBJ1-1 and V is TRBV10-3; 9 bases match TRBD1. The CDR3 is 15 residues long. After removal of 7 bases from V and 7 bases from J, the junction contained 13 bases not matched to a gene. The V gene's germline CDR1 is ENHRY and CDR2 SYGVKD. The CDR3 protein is CAINDLGGTGFEAFF. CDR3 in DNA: TGTGCCATCAATGATCTAGGAGGGACAGGGTTTGAAGCTTTCTTT.

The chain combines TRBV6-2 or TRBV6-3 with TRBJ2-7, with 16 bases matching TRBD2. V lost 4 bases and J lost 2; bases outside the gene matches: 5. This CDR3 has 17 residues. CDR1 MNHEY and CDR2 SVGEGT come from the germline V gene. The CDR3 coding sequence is TGTGCCAGCAGTTCGGGACTAGCGGGGGGGCAACCCTACGAGCAGTACTTC. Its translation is CASSSGLAGGQPYEQYF.

The CDR3 here is CSGRESGTDTQYF. DNA for the CDR3: TGCAGCGGTAGGGAATCGGGCACAGATACGCAGTATTTT. The chain combines TRBV29-1 with TRBJ2-3; D unresolved. This CDR3 comprises 13 residues. The germline V and J ends were trimmed by 7 bases and 1 base, with 12 bases remaining between them. CDR1 and CDR2 (germline): SQVTM, ANQGSEA.

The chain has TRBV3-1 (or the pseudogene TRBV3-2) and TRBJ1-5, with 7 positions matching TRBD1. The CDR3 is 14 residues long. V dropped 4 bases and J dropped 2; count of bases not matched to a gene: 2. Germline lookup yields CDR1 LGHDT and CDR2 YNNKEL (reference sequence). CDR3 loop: CASSRGTGNQPQHF. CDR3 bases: TGTGCCAGCAGCCGCGGGACAGGCAATCAGCCCCAGCATTTT.

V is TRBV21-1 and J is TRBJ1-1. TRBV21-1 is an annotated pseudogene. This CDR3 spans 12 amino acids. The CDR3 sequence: CASSKVAESAFF. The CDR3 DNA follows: TGTGCCAGCAGCAAAGTTGCAGAGTCAGCTTTCTTT.

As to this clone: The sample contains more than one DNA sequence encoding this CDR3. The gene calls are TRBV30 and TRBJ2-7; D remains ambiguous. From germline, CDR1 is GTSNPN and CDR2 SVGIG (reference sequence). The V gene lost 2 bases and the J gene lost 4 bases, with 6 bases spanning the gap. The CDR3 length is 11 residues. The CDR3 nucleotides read TGTGCCTGGAGTTCAGGTTACGAGCAGTACTTC. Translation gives CAWSSGYEQYF.

The CDR3 reads CASSVVGTGPGNTIYF. The CDR3 nucleotides read TGTGCCAGCAGCGTAGTTGGGACAGGACCTGGAAACACCATATATTTT. The chain employs TRBV9 and TRBJ1-3; 8 nucleotides match TRBD1. CDR3 length equals 16 residues. Germline CDR1 is SGDLS and CDR2 is YYNGEE. Germline trimming cut 0 bases from V and 2 bases from J; bases unmatched to any gene: 4.

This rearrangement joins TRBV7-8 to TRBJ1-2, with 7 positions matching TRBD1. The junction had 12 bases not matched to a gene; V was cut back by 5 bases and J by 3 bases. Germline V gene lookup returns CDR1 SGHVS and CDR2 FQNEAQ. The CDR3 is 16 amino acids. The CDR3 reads CASSPTTGDLHYGYTF. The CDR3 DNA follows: TGTGCCAGCAGCCCTACCACAGGGGATCTACACTATGGCTACACCTTC.

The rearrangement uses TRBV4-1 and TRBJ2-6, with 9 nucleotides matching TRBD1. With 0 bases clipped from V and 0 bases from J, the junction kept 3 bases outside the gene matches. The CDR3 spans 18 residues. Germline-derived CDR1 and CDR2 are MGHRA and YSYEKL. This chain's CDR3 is CASSQDSDRGSGANVLTF. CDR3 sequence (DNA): TGCGCCAGCAGCCAAGATTCGGACAGGGGCTCTGGGGCCAACGTCCTGACTTTC.